This TCR beta chain came from a study of T-cell reconstitution after alpha-beta-depleted transplantation in children. The TCRbeta library incorporated unique molecular identifiers. From the PCR reads, TCRdb called clonotypes with MiXCR, one entry per CDR3 protein. The sample has about 240,000 distinct CDR3 sequences; about 26% are singletons. Findings and caveats of the study: Hyperexpanded clones declined; after one year, newly produced T cells mostly supplied diversity.

This clonotype was detected ten times or more. The antigen is undetermined. The V gene lost 3 bases and the J gene lost 9 bases, with 15 bases spanning the gap. The germline gives CDR1 SQVTM, CDR2 ANQGSEA. The CDR3 length is 13 residues. The receptor's source is a girl aged 2 to 9 with Fanconi anemia, due to receive a stem cell transplant. This specimen consisted of PBMCs, obtained before TCRalphabeta/CD19-depleted stem cell transplant. The chain combines TRBV29-1 with TRBJ2-1; maybe TRBD1 (5 bases). CDR3: CSVDRLGQGEQFF. The DNA of the CDR3 is TGCAGCGTTGATCGGTTGGGGCAGGGTGAGCAGTTCTTC.